The next 14 T cell receptor beta chains were all read from a single sample in a study of OX40 agonist ivuxolimab in advanced cancers. Sequencing used immunoSEQ multiplex PCR; TCRdb keeps in-frame clones, though not all of them. This sample has about 96,000 clones, with approximately 80% found just once. The sample was CD4+ or CD8+ T cells sorted from blood, taken in a trial of the OX40 agonist ivuxolimab. These receptors all come from an adult with an advanced solid tumor such as melanoma, head and neck, liver or kidney cancer.

The chain has TRBV7-9 and TRBJ2-7; 8 bases align to TRBD1. The trim removed 4 bases at V and 5 bases at J, leaving 7 bases unmatched. Germline V CDR1 and CDR2: SEHNR, FQNEAQ (reference sequence). The CDR3 is 14 residues long. The CDR3 spells CASSSDRGFNEQYF. CDR3 bases: TGTGCCAGCAGCTCCGACAGGGGATTCAACGAGCAGTACTTC.

This clone showed up just once. The genes are TRBV7-2 and TRBJ2-3; 13 positions match TRBD2. V was clipped by 5 bases and J by 2 bases; unmatched bases: 4. The CDR3 runs to 16 residues. Germline CDR1 and CDR2: SGHTA and FQGNSA. The CDR3 region is CASSPLAGGFTDTQYF. Written as DNA, the CDR3 is TGTGCCAGCAGCCCACTAGCGGGGGGGTTCACAGATACGCAGTATTTT.

The J gene is TRBJ1-1, the V gene TRBV19; weak D call: TRBD1 (5 bases). The CDR3 contains 14 residues. CDR1 LNHDA and CDR2 SQIVND come from the germline V gene (reference sequence). Trimming pared 5 bases from V and 5 bases from J, leaving 15 bases between. Here the CDR3 reads CASSGGTGGTEAFF. CDR3 nucleotides: TGTGCCAGTAGTGGAGGGACGGGGGGAACTGAAGCTTTCTTT.

This clone has just one count. This chain joins TRBV27 and TRBJ2-7; maybe TRBD1 (6 bases). The V and J ends lost 10 bases and 3 bases respectively, with 16 bases between them. The germline V gene encodes CDR1 MNHEY and CDR2 SMNVEV (reference sequence). The CDR3 runs to 13 residues. CDR3 protein: CATKNRASYEQYF. In DNA form, the CDR3 reads TGTGCCACCAAAAACAGGGCGAGCTACGAGCAGTACTTC.

A few counts support this clone. The chain uses TRBV6-1 and TRBJ2-1; unclear D gene. Germline values: CDR1 MNHNS, CDR2 SASEGT. The CDR3 has 13 residues. Trimming stripped 6 bases from V and 5 bases from J, with 11 bases between. The CDR3 sequence is CASSFLENNEQFF. As DNA, the CDR3 is TGTGCCAGCAGCTTTCTAGAAAACAATGAGCAGTTCTTC.

V and J are TRBV29-1 and TRBJ1-1, with D possibly being TRBD1 (5 bases). Germline CDR1 is SQVTM and CDR2 is ANQGSEA. The CDR3 covers 14 residues. V dropped 3 bases and J dropped 7 bases, with 18 bases sitting between them. CDR3 nucleotide sequence: TGCAGCGTTGAGGGGCATAAGGTTCGGGGTGAAGCTTTCTTT. This gives the protein CSVEGHKVRGEAFF.

This chain uses TRBV7-9 with TRBJ2-1, with TRBD2 matching over 9 bases. With 5 bases clipped from V and 0 bases from J, the junction kept 2 bases outside the gene matches. The CDR3 consists of 15 residues. Per the germline V gene, CDR1 is SEHNR and CDR2 is FQNEAQ (reference sequence). The DNA for the CDR3 is TGTGCCAGCAGCATTAGCGGGAGCTCCTACAATGAGCAGTTCTTC. It translates to CASSISGSSYNEQFF.

The rearrangement joins TRBV7-2 to TRBJ2-7, with 10 bases fitting TRBD1. Germline CDR1 and CDR2: SGHTA and FQGNSA. The CDR3 has 15 amino acids. V shed 0 bases and J 6 bases; nucleotides not matched to a gene: 5. The chain's CDR3 is CASSLAGQGKGEQYF. CDR3 nucleotide sequence: TGTGCCAGCAGCTTAGCGGGACAGGGGAAGGGCGAGCAGTACTTC.

This clone ranks as medium-sized. This chain joins TRBV7-9 and TRBJ1-2, with D perhaps matching TRBD1 (5 bases). Deletions cut 2 bases from V and 5 bases from J, with 9 bases between. The CDR3 extends over 13 amino acids. In germline, CDR1 is SEHNR, CDR2 FQNEAQ (reference sequence). The CDR3 reads CASSLSAGYGYTF. CDR3 sequence (DNA): TGTGCCAGCAGCTTATCGGCAGGGTATGGCTACACCTTC.

This chain links TRBV4-2 with TRBJ2-3; D is undetermined. V lost 0 bases, J lost 5 bases, and 12 bases lay in between. Germline V gene data show CDR1 as LGHNA and CDR2 as YNFKEQ. The CDR3 is 15 residues long. The CDR3 DNA sequence: TGTGCCAGCAGCCAAGAGGGCGGAAGCGTAGATACGCAGTATTTT. It codes for CASSQEGGSVDTQYF.

The chain employs TRBV2 and TRBJ2-7; D not certain. Germline V CDR1 and CDR2: SNHLY, FYNNEI. Trimming cost V 3 bases and J 2 bases, with 14 bases left between them. The CDR3 has 15 amino acids. The CDR3 here is CASSDPKTETYEQYF. As DNA, the CDR3 is TGTGCCAGCAGTGACCCGAAGACGGAGACCTACGAGCAGTACTTC.

The CDR3 nucleotides are TGCGCCAGCAGCTTGGCCAGTACTAGCCGCGAGCAGTACTTC. Its translation: CASSLASTSREQYF. The genes are TRBV5-1 and TRBJ2-7; perhaps TRBD2 as D (6 bases). Per germline, CDR1 SGHRS and CDR2 YFSETQ. V gave up 0 bases and J gave up 6 bases, with 13 bases separating them. The CDR3 contains 14 residues.

The V and J genes are TRBV5-1 and TRBJ2-1; 9 nucleotides line up with TRBD2. This CDR3 is 16 amino acids long. Germline V gene data show CDR1 as SGHRS and CDR2 as YFSETQ. V trimming: 4 bases; J trimming: 9 bases; junction bases outside the gene matches: 14. The CDR3 sequence is CASSPDGSGSRGEQFF. The CDR3, as DNA: TGCGCCAGCAGCCCCGACGGTAGCGGGAGTCGGGGTGAGCAGTTCTTC.

This chain joins TRBV2 and TRBJ1-5, with TRBD1 identical over 10 bases. Trimming removed 6 bases from V and 5 bases from J; junction bases left unmatched: 4. CDR3 length: 14 residues. The germline CDR1 and CDR2 sequences are SNHLY and FYNNEI. The DNA for the CDR3 is TGTGCCAGCAGGTGGGACAGGGGCGATCAGCCCCAGCATTTT. Translating gives CASRWDRGDQPQHF.